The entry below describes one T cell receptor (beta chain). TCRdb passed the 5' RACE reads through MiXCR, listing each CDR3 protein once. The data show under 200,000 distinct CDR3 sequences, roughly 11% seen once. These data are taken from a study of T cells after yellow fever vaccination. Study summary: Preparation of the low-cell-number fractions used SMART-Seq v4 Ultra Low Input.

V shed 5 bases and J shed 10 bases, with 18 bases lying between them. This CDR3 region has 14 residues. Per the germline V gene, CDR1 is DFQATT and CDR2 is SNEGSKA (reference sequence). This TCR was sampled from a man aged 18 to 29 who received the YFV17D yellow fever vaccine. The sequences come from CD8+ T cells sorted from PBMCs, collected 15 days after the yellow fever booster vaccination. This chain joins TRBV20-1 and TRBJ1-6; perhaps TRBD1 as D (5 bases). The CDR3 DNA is TGCAGTGCTGCCAGCCGGGACTACCGATCACCCCTCCACTTT. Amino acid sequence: CSAASRDYRSPLHF.